The rows below give T cell receptor beta chains drawn from one sample of a study of OX40 agonist ivuxolimab in advanced cancers. Method: immunoSEQ multiplex PCR; TCRdb's copy keeps in-frame clones and lacks some. Of around 76,000 clones listed, roughly 89% are singletons. Sequences were derived from CD4+ or CD8+ T cells sorted from blood, sampled in a trial of the OX40 agonist ivuxolimab. These receptors were taken from an adult with an advanced solid tumor such as melanoma, head and neck, liver or kidney cancer. Both conserved end residues are part of each CDR3. D genes are given only for firm matches.

J: TRBJ1-1
V: TRBV7-2
D: NA
DNA: TGTGCCAGCAGTTCCCAACAGTGGGAGGGGGGCACTGAAGCTTTCTTT
CDR3: CASSSQQWEGGTEAFF

J: TRBJ1-1
V: TRBV11-2
D: NA
DNA: TGTGCCAGCAGCCTAAACCCTGCGGAGGTTCGAGCTTTCTTT
CDR3: CASSLNPAEVRAFF

J: TRBJ1-1
V: TRBV5-1
D: TRBD1
DNA: TGCGCCAGCAGCTTACAGGGGGGCGACACTGAAGCTTTCTTT
CDR3: CASSLQGGDTEAFF

J: TRBJ2-7
V: TRBV21-1
D: NA
DNA: TGTGCCAGCAGCACTAGACAGGGCCCCTCCTACGAGCAGTACTTC
CDR3: CASSTRQGPSYEQYF

J: TRBJ2-5
V: TRBV5-1
D: NA
DNA: TGCGCCAGCAGCCCCGGACAGACAGAGACCCAGTACTTC
CDR3: CASSPGQTETQYF

J: TRBJ2-3
V: TRBV11-1
D: NA
DNA: TGTGCCAGCAGCCCACAGGGAGATACGCAGTATTTT
CDR3: CASSPQGDTQYF

J: TRBJ2-3
V: TRBV13
D: TRBD2
DNA: TGTGCCAGCAGCTTAGGCGGGGGGGCGGATACGCAGTATTTT
CDR3: CASSLGGGADTQYF

J: TRBJ2-7
V: TRBV7-9
D: NA
DNA: TGTGCCAGCAGCCCACGGACCGGGGAGCAGTACTTC
CDR3: CASSPRTGEQYF

J: TRBJ2-2
V: TRBV9
D: TRBD1
DNA: TGTGCCAGCAGCGGAATCAGTACAGGGGCCGGGGAGCTGTTTTTT
CDR3: CASSGISTGAGELFF

J: TRBJ2-4
V: TRBV5-4
D: NA
DNA: TGTGCCAGCAGTCCGGGGGACGGGAACATTCAGTACTTC
CDR3: CASSPGDGNIQYF

J: TRBJ2-1
V: TRBV18
D: TRBD2
DNA: TGTGCCAGCTCGCAAAGGACTAGCGGGGTACTTCGGGGCAATGAGCAGTTCTTC
CDR3: CASSQRTSGVLRGNEQFF

J: TRBJ1-5
V: TRBV6-5
D: NA
DNA: TGTGCCAGCAGTGAAAAGTCAACCAATCAGCCCCAGCATTTT
CDR3: CASSEKSTNQPQHF